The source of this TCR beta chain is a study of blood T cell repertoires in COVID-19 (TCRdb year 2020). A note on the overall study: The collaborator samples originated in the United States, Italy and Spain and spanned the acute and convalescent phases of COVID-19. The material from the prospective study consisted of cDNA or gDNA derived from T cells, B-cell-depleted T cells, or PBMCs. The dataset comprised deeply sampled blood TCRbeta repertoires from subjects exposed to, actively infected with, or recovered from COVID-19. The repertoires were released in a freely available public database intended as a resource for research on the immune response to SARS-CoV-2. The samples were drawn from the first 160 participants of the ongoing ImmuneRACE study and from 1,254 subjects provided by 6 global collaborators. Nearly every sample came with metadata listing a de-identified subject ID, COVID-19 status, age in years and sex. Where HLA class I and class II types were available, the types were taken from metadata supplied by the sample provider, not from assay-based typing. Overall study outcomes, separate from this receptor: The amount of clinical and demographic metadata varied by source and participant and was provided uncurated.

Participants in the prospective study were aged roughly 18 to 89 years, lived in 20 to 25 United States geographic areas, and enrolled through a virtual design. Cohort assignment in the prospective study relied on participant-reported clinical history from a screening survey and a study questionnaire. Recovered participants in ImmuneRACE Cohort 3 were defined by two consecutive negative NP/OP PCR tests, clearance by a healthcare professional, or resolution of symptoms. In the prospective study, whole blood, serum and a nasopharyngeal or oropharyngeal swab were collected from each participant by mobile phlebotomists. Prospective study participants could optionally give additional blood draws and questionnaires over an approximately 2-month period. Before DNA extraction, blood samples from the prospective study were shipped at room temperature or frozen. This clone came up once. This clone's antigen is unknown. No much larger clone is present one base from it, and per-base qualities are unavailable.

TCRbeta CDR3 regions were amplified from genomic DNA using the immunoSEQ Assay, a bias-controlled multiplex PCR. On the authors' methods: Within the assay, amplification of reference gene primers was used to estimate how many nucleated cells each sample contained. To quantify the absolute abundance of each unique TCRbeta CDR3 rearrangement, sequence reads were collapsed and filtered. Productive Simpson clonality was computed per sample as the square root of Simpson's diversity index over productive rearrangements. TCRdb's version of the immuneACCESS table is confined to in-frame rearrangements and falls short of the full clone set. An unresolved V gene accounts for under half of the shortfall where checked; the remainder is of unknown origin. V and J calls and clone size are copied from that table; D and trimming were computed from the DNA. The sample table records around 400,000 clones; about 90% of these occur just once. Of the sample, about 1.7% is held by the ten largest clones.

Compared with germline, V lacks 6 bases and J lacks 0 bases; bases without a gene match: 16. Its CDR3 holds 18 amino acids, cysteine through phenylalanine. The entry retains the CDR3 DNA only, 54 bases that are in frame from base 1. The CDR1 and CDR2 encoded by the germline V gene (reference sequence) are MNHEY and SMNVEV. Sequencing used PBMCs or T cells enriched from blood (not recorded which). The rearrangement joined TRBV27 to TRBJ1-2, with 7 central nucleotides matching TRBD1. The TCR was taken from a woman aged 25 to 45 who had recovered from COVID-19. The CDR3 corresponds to CASRLRPPWTGANYGYTF. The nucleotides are TGTGCCAGCAGACTACGTCCTCCTTGGACAGGAGCTAACTATGGCTACACCTTC.